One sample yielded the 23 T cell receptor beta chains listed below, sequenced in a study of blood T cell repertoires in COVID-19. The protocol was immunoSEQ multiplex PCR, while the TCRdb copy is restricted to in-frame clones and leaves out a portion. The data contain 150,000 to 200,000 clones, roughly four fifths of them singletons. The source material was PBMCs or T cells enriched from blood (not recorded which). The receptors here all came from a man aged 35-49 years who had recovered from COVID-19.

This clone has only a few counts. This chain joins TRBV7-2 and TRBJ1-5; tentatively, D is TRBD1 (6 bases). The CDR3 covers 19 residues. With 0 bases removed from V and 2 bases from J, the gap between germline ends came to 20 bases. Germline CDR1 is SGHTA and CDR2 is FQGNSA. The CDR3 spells CASSLAHGTGPAGNQPQHF. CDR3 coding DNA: TGTGCCAGCAGCTTAGCGCACGGAACAGGGCCGGCGGGCAATCAGCCCCAGCATTTT.

CDR3 coding DNA: TGTGCGTCTATGGGCACGGACGAGCAGTACGTC. Amino acid sequence: CASMGTDEQYV. This sequence joins TRBV6-5 and TRBJ2-7; D is undetermined. Germline values: CDR1 MNHEY, CDR2 SVGAGI. This CDR3 region has 11 residues.

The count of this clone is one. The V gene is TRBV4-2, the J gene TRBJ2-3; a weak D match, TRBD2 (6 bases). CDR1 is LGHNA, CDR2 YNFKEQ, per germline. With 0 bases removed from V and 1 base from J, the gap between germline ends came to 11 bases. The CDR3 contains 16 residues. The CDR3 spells CASSQELGGGTDTQYF. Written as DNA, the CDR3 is TGTGCCAGCAGCCAAGAGCTCGGCGGGGGCACAGATACGCAGTATTTT.

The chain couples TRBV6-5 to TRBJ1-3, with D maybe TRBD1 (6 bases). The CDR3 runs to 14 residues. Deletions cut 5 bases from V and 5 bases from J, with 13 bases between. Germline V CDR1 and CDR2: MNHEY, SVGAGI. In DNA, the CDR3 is TGTGCCAGCAGTCAAAACAGGGAAAGAAACACCATATATTTT. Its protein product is CASSQNRERNTIYF.

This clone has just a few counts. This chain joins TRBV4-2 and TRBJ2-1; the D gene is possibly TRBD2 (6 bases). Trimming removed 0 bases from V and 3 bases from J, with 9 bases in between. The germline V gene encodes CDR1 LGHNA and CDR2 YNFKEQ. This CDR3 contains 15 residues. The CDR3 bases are TGTGCCAGCAGCCAAGATTCGGGAGTCTACAATGAGCAGTTCTTC. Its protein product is CASSQDSGVYNEQFF.

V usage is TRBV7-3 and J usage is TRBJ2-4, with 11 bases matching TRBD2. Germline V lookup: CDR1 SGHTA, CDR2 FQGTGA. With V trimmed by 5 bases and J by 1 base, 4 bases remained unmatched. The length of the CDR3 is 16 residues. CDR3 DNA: TGTGCCAGCAGCGAGACTAGCGGGAAGGCCAAAAACATTCAGTACTTC. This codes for CASSETSGKAKNIQYF.

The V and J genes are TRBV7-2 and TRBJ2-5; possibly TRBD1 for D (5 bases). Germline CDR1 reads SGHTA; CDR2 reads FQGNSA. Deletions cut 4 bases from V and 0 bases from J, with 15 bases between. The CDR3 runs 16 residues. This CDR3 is CASSWGVYPNQETQYF. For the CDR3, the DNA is TGTGCCAGCAGCTGGGGCGTCTACCCCAACCAAGAGACCCAGTACTTC.

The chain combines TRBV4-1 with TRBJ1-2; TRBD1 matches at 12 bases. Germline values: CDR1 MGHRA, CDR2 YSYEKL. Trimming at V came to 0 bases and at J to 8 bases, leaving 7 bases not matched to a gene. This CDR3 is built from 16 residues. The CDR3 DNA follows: TGCGCCAGCAGCCAAGATCCGGGACAGGGGGCTTGGGGCTACACCTTC. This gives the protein CASSQDPGQGAWGYTF.

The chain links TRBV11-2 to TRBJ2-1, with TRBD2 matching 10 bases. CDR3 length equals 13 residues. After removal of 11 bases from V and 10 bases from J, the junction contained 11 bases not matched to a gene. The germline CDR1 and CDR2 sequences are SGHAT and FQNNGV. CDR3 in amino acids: CAAGGLAYSEQFF. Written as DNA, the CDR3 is TGTGCCGCGGGGGGACTAGCGTATAGCGAGCAGTTCTTC.

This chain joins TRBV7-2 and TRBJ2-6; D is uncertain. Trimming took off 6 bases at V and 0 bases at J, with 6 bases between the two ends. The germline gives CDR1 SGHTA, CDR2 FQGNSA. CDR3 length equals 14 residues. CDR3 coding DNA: TGTGCCAGCAGTTTGAGCTCTGGGGCCAACGTCCTGACTTTC. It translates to CASSLSSGANVLTF.

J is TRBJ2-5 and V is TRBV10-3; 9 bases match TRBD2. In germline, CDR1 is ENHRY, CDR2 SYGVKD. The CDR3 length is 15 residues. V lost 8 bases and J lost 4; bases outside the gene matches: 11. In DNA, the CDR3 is TGTGCCATCGGGGCGGCTAGCGGGATCGGAGAGACCCAGTACTTC. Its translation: CAIGAASGIGETQYF.

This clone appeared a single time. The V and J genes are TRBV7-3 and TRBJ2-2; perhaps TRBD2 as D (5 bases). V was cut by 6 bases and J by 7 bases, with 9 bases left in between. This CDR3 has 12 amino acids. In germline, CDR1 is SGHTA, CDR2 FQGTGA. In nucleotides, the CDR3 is TGTGCCAGCAGAAGGGAGTACGGGGAGCTGTTTTTT. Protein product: CASRREYGELFF.

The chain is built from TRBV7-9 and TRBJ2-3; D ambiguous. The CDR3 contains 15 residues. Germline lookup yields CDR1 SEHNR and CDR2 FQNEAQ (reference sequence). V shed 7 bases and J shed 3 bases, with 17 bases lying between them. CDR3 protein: CASILRQHLTDTQYF. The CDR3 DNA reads TGTGCCAGCATCCTTAGACAACACTTGACAGATACGCAGTATTTT.

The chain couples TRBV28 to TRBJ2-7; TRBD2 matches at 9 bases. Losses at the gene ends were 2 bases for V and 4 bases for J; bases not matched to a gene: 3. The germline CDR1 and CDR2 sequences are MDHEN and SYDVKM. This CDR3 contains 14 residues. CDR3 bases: TGTGCCAGCAGTTTAGCGGGAGGGCCGTACGAGCAGTACGTC. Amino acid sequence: CASSLAGGPYEQYV.

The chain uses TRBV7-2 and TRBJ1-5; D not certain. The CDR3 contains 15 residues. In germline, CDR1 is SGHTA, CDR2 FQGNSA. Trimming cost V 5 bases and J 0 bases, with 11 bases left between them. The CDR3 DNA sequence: TGTGCCAGCAGCCCACAGCTTTATAGCAATCAGCCCCAGCATTTT. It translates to CASSPQLYSNQPQHF. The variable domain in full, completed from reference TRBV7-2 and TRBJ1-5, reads GAGVSQSPSNKVTEKGKDVELRCDPISGHTALYWYRQSLGQGLEFLIYFQGNSAPDKSGLPSDRFSAERTGGSVSTLTIQRTQQEDSAVYLCASSPQLYSNQPQHFGDGTRLSIL.

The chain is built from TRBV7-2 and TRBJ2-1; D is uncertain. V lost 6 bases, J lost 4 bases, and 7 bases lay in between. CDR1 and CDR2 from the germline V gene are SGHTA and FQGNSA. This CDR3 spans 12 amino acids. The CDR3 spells CASSQAYNEQFF. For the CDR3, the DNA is TGTGCCAGCAGTCAAGCATACAATGAGCAGTTCTTC.

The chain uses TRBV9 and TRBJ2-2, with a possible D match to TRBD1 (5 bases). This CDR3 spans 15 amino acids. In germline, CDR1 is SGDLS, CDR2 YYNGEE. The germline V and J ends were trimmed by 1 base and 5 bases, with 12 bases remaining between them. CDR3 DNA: TGTGCCAGCAGCGTAACGACAGACGGGACCGGGGAGCTGTTTTTT. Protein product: CASSVTTDGTGELFF.

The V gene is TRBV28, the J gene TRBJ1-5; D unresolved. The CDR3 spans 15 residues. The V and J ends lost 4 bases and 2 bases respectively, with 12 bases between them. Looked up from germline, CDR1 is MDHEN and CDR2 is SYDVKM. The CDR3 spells CASSSSTAGNQPQHF. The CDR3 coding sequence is TGTGCCAGCAGTTCTAGTACGGCGGGCAATCAGCCCCAGCATTTT.

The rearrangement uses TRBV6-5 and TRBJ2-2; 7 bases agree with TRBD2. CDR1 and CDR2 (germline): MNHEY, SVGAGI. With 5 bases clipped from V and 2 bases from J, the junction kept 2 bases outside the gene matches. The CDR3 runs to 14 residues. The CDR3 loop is CASSPGGNTGELFF. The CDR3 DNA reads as TGTGCCAGCAGTCCGGGGGGAAACACCGGGGAGCTGTTTTTT.

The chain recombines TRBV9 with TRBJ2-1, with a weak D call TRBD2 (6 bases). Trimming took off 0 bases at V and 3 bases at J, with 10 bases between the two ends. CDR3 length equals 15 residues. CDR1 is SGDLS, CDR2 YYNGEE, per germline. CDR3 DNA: TGTGCCAGCAGCGTAGGGGGCGGGAACTACAATGAGCAGTTCTTC. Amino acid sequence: CASSVGGGNYNEQFF.

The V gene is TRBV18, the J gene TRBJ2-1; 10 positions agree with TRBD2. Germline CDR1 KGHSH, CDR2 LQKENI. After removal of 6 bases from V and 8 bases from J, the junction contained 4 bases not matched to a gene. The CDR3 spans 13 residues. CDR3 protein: CASSPGLADEQFF. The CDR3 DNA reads TGTGCCAGCTCCCCTGGACTAGCGGATGAGCAGTTCTTC.

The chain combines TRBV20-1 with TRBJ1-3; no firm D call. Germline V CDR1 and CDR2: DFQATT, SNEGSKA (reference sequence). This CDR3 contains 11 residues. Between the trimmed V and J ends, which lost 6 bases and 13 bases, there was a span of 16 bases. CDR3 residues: CSAPLGDGIYF. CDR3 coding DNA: TGCAGTGCCCCCCTAGGAGATGGGATATATTTT.

CDR3 sequence: CASSLNPGQGSYNEQFF. DNA of the CDR3: TGTGCCAGCAGCTTAAATCCGGGACAGGGCTCCTACAATGAGCAGTTCTTC. The chain is built from TRBV7-9 and TRBJ2-1, with TRBD1 matching over 9 bases. The CDR3 has 17 residues. Trimming at V came to 2 bases and at J to 0 bases, leaving 5 bases not matched to a gene. CDR1 and CDR2 (germline): SEHNR, FQNEAQ (reference sequence).